The subject of this entry is one TCR beta chain. These data come from a study of blood T cell repertoires in COVID-19. Study-level information: From the United States, Italy and Spain came samples of acute and convalescent COVID-19.

The CDR3 is 15 residues long. The V gene's germline CDR1 is SGHTA and CDR2 FQGNSA. V dropped 3 bases and J dropped 5 bases, with 13 bases sitting between them. Authors' methods: How many nucleated cells were present was estimated from reference gene primer amplification. The method was immunoSEQ multiplex PCR; TCRdb's version includes in-frame clones alone and lacks a portion of them. D and trimming come from the DNA, and the V and J calls and clone size come from that table. Seen here are around 120,000 clones, around 63% observed once, and the top ten hold 2% to 2.5%. The sample consisted of peripheral blood. The rearrangement uses TRBV7-2 and TRBJ2-2, with D hard to call. This clonotype was obtained from an older woman with acute or convalescent COVID-19. CDR3 in amino acids: CASSLNNGFTGELFF. The CDR3 bases are TGTGCCAGCAGCTTGAATAACGGGTTTACCGGGGAGCTGTTTTTT. Together with reference TRBV7-2 and TRBJ2-2, the CDR3 gives the full variable domain: GAGVSQSPSNKVTEKGKDVELRCDPISGHTALYWYRQSLGQGLEFLIYFQGNSAPDKSGLPSDRFSAERTGGSVSTLTIQRTQQEDSAVYLCASSLNNGFTGELFFGEGSRLTVL.